A single sample is the source of the 32 T cell receptor beta chains below, sequenced in a study of T cells after yellow fever vaccination. TCRdb reanalysed the 5' RACE reads using MiXCR and keeps one entry per CDR3 protein. The sample carries about 360,000 distinct CDR3 sequences, more than 5.5% recorded once. Sequencing used PBMCs, obtained 5 days after the yellow fever booster vaccination. Receptor source: a man aged 30 to 39 who received the YFV17D yellow fever vaccine.

This clonotype occurred a few times. This rearrangement joins TRBV20-1 to TRBJ2-5, with TRBD2 identical over 12 bases. Germline assignment: CDR1 DFQATT and CDR2 SNEGSKA (reference sequence). V lost 5 bases, J lost 5 bases, and 9 bases stayed unmatched. CDR3 length: 15 residues. The DNA of the CDR3 is TGCAGTGCTGGGGGGCTAGCGGGAGGGTTGGAGACCCAGTACTTC. Its protein is CSAGGLAGGLETQYF.

Only a few counts were recorded for this clonotype. The V call is TRBV10-3, the J call TRBJ2-7, with D unresolved. This CDR3 has 13 residues. The germline CDR1 and CDR2 sequences are ENHRY and SYGVKD. V was pared by 5 bases and J by 6 bases, with 14 bases between. The CDR3, as DNA: TGTGCCATCAGTTCCTCCATGGAGAGCGAGCAGTACTTC. Translation: CAISSSMESEQYF.

The V and J genes are TRBV12-3 or TRBV12-4 and TRBJ2-5; tentative D call: TRBD2 (5 bases). This CDR3 has 16 amino acids. V lost 3 bases to trimming and J lost 0 bases, with 14 bases between them. CDR3 DNA: TGTGCCAGCAGTTTTGTGGTGGGAGCGTACCAAGAGACCCAGTACTTC. Its protein product is CASSFVVGAYQETQYF.

This clonotype was recorded at least ten times. CDR3 in DNA: TGTGCCAGCAGTTTTGGTACTAGCTACGAGCAGTACTTC. Protein product: CASSFGTSYEQYF. V gene TRBV27 combines with J gene TRBJ2-7; a weak D match, TRBD2 (5 bases). Deletions cut 3 bases from V and 3 bases from J, with 9 bases between. The germline V gene encodes CDR1 MNHEY and CDR2 SMNVEV (reference sequence). The CDR3 covers 13 residues.

The chain links TRBV12-3 or TRBV12-4 to TRBJ1-2, with D uncertain. The CDR3 loop spans 12 amino acids. V dropped 10 bases and J dropped 0 bases, with 9 bases sitting between them. The CDR3 DNA follows: TGTGCCATACCCCGGGCTAACTATGGCTACACCTTC. Its protein is CAIPRANYGYTF.

This clonotype was seen many times. The V gene is TRBV12-3 or TRBV12-4, the J gene TRBJ1-5; tentatively, D is TRBD1 (6 bases). The germline V and J ends were trimmed by 0 bases and 6 bases, with 9 bases remaining between them. The CDR3 runs to 14 residues. In nucleotides, the CDR3 is TGTGCCAGCAGTTTAGCGGGGGGCGGTCAGCCCCAGCATTTT. Its translation: CASSLAGGGQPQHF.

This clonotype occurred many times. The DNA for the CDR3 is TGTGCCAGCAGCGACGGACTAGCGCTAGCCAAAAACATTCAGTACTTC. Translation: CASSDGLALAKNIQYF. The genes are TRBV7-2 and TRBJ2-4, with 9 nucleotides matching TRBD2. The CDR3 is 16 residues long. Germline CDR1 reads SGHTA; CDR2 reads FQGNSA. V lost 5 bases, J lost 0 bases, and 5 bases stayed unmatched.

This clonotype was detected a few times. J is TRBJ2-1 and V is TRBV27, with 11 bases lining up with TRBD2. From germline, CDR1 is MNHEY and CDR2 SMNVEV (reference sequence). The CDR3 runs to 15 residues. J gave up 8 bases and V 2 bases, and 5 bases lay outside the gene matches. The CDR3 bases are TGTGCCAGCAGTTTAACTAGCGGGAGTGTCTATGAGCAGTTCTTC. It is translated as CASSLTSGSVYEQFF.

At least ten counts were recorded for this clonotype. The genes are TRBV20-1 and TRBJ2-3; weak D call: TRBD2 (6 bases). Looked up from germline, CDR1 is DFQATT and CDR2 is SNEGSKA (reference sequence). There are 13 residues in the CDR3. CDR3 residues: CRGGPPGTDTQYF. The CDR3 bases are TGCAGGGGGGGACCTCCCGGGACAGATACGCAGTATTTT.

In this sample, this clonotype turned up a few times. This sequence joins TRBV18 and TRBJ2-1, with 8 bases lining up with TRBD1. V lost 3 bases and J lost 4; bases outside the gene matches: 5. This CDR3 comprises 15 residues. The germline V gene has CDR1 KGHSH and CDR2 LQKENI. This chain's CDR3 is CASSPGQADYNEQFF. In DNA, the CDR3 is TGTGCCAGCTCACCGGGACAGGCGGATTACAATGAGCAGTTCTTC.

V is TRBV7-2 and J is TRBJ1-2, with 9 nucleotides matching TRBD1. This CDR3 is 15 amino acids long. Germline lookup yields CDR1 SGHTA and CDR2 FQGNSA. V shed 3 bases and J 3 bases; nucleotides not matched to a gene: 5. CDR3 protein: CASSLGQGPYYGYTF. CDR3 in DNA: TGTGCCAGCAGCTTGGGACAGGGCCCTTACTATGGCTACACCTTC.

The chain employs TRBV20-1 and TRBJ2-1, with D uncertain. Germline assignment: CDR1 DFQATT and CDR2 SNEGSKA (reference sequence). This CDR3 comprises 14 residues. The V and J ends lost 4 bases and 0 bases respectively, with 10 bases between them. CDR3: CSAKIRRSYNEQFF. The DNA for the CDR3 is TGCAGTGCTAAGATCAGACGCTCCTACAATGAGCAGTTCTTC.

A few counts support this clonotype. The CDR3 DNA is TGTGCCAGCAGCTTGCAAACAGGGGATCCAGAGACCCAGTACTTC. Translated, it gives CASSLQTGDPETQYF. This sequence joins TRBV7-2 and TRBJ2-5; 7 bases fit TRBD1. The trim removed 3 bases at V and 4 bases at J, leaving 8 bases unmatched. The CDR3 consists of 15 residues. Germline CDR1 SGHTA, CDR2 FQGNSA.

This clonotype was detected many times. V gene TRBV25-1 combines with J gene TRBJ1-2; no clear D gene. The CDR3 runs 15 residues. V was shortened by 2 bases and J by 7 bases, with 17 bases between the two germline ends. Germline V gene data show CDR1 as MGHDK and CDR2 as SYGVNS. CDR3 region: CASSETTYTGSGYTF. The CDR3 DNA follows: TGTGCCAGCAGTGAAACGACCTACACCGGGTCTGGCTACACCTTC.

This clonotype was recorded many times. The chain is built from TRBV29-1 and TRBJ2-7; D may be TRBD1 (6 bases). CDR1 is SQVTM and CDR2 is ANQGSEA in the germline V gene. CDR3 length: 13 residues. V lost 6 bases, J lost 5 bases, and 17 bases lay in between. The CDR3 spells CSVTKMTGNEQYF. The CDR3, as DNA: TGCAGCGTAACCAAGATGACAGGCAACGAGCAGTACTTC.

In this sample, this clonotype turned up many times. The CDR3 nucleotides read TGTGCCAGCAGCTTACCACTAACTTCCTACAATGAGCAGTTCTTC. As protein: CASSLPLTSYNEQFF. The chain has TRBV11-2 and TRBJ2-1; D remains ambiguous. The ends were cut back, 2 bases at V and 1 base at J, with 9 bases in the middle. The CDR3 has 15 residues. CDR1 is SGHAT, CDR2 FQNNGV, per germline.

The rearrangement links TRBV5-6 to TRBJ2-3, with a possible D match to TRBD1 (5 bases). The germline V gene encodes CDR1 SGHDT and CDR2 YYEEEE. V was trimmed by 5 bases and J by 2 bases, leaving 12 bases between them. CDR3 size: 14 residues. The CDR3 here is CASRVDRNTDTQYF. The CDR3 coding sequence is TGTGCCAGCAGAGTTGACAGAAACACAGATACGCAGTATTTT.

V usage is TRBV12-3 or TRBV12-4 and J usage is TRBJ2-7, with 9 bases that match TRBD2. This CDR3 is built from 16 residues. V dropped 6 bases and J dropped 3; count of bases not matched to a gene: 12. CDR3 amino acids: CASSPVGLAGHYEQYF. CDR3 nucleotide sequence: TGTGCCAGCAGCCCCGTCGGTCTAGCGGGACACTACGAGCAGTACTTC.

There are many counts of this clonotype. This chain uses TRBV5-1 with TRBJ2-4; D unresolved. V was pared by 6 bases and J by 4 bases, with 17 bases between. This CDR3 region has 15 residues. Per germline, CDR1 SGHRS and CDR2 YFSETQ. In nucleotides, the CDR3 is TGCGCCAGCACCCCCGAACGCCCCGATAAAAACATTCAGTACTTC. Residues: CASTPERPDKNIQYF.

At least ten counts were recorded for this clonotype. The CDR3 loop is CAGGRGVNTEAFF. CDR3 nucleotides: TGTGCCGGCGGTCGGGGGGTAAACACTGAAGCTTTCTTT. The V gene is TRBV28, the J gene TRBJ1-1, with D maybe TRBD1 (5 bases). V was clipped by 11 bases and J by 2 bases, with 15 bases between them. The germline CDR1 and CDR2 sequences are MDHEN and SYDVKM. The CDR3 has 13 residues. The full variable domain, rest sourced from reference TRBV28 and TRBJ1-1, is DVKVTQSSRYLVKRTGEKVFLECVQDMDHENMFWYRQDPGLGLRLIYFSYDVKMKEKGDIPEGYSVSREKKERFSLILESASTNQTSMYLCAGGRGVNTEAFFGQGTRLTVV.

This clonotype has just a few counts. The chain has TRBV7-2 and TRBJ2-1; D may be TRBD2 (6 bases). Germline assignment: CDR1 SGHTA and CDR2 FQGNSA. V lost 1 base and J 8 bases, leaving 15 bases between the germline ends. CDR3 length equals 15 residues. The CDR3 DNA reads TGTGCCAGCAGCTTAGTGACTGGCGGGGCCTATGAGCAGTTCTTC. This sequence encodes CASSLVTGGAYEQFF.

This clonotype came up a few times. The gene calls are TRBV18 and TRBJ2-7; 14 bases agree with TRBD2. The CDR3 has 17 amino acids. Unmatched junction bases numbered 7, after V lost 2 bases and J lost 4 bases. Germline CDR1 reads KGHSH; CDR2 reads LQKENI. The CDR3 DNA sequence: TGTGCCAGCTCACCAGAAGCCGGGACTAGCGGGAGATACGAGCAGTACTTC. Encoded protein: CASSPEAGTSGRYEQYF.

There are a few counts of this clonotype. V and J are TRBV12-3 or TRBV12-4 and TRBJ2-1, with 10 bases fitting TRBD2. The CDR3 length is 16 residues. V lost 0 bases, J lost 8 bases, and 7 bases stayed unmatched. CDR3 residues: CASSLAAGGLGDEQFF. The CDR3 DNA follows: TGTGCCAGCAGTTTAGCAGCGGGAGGGCTCGGCGATGAGCAGTTCTTC.

The CDR3, as DNA: TGTGCCAGCAGTGATGTTCACACCTCTGGGGCCAACGTCCTGACTTTC. It encodes CASSDVHTSGANVLTF. This chain uses TRBV25-1 with TRBJ2-6; D gene uncertain. Germline values: CDR1 MGHDK, CDR2 SYGVNS. The CDR3 covers 16 residues. Trimming removed 3 bases from V and 0 bases from J, with 9 bases in between.

This clonotype came up a few times. The rearrangement uses TRBV12-3 or TRBV12-4 and TRBJ2-3, with D maybe TRBD2 (5 bases). The V gene lost 4 bases and the J gene lost 2 bases, with 16 bases spanning the gap. This CDR3 has 16 residues. The CDR3 DNA reads as TGTGCCAGCAGTTCGTTTCTGAGCGGTTACACAGATACGCAGTATTTT. Its protein product is CASSSFLSGYTDTQYF.

This clonotype was seen many times. This chain links TRBV12-3 or TRBV12-4 with TRBJ2-5; 9 nucleotides match TRBD2. V lost 1 base, J lost 2 bases, and 8 bases stayed unmatched. The CDR3 loop spans 17 amino acids. The CDR3, as DNA: TGTGCCAGCAGTTTAGGTGTTCTAGCGGGGTTTCAAGAGACCCAGTACTTC. This codes for CASSLGVLAGFQETQYF.

The chain joins TRBV5-4 to TRBJ2-3; a possible D gene is TRBD2 (5 bases). This CDR3 has 17 residues. Germline V lookup: CDR1 SGHNT, CDR2 YYREEE (reference sequence). V was shortened by 4 bases and J by 6 bases, with 24 bases between the two germline ends. CDR3 amino acids: CASSPGVMRSRGDTQYF. CDR3 bases: TGTGCCAGCAGCCCGGGCGTTATGCGCTCTAGAGGGGATACGCAGTATTTT. Together with reference TRBV5-4 and TRBJ2-3, the CDR3 gives the full variable domain: ETGVTQSPTHLIKTRGQQVTLRCSSQSGHNTVSWYQQALGQGPQFIFQYYREEENGRGNFPPRFSGLQFPNYSSELNVNALELDDSALYLCASSPGVMRSRGDTQYFGPGTRLTVL.

This clonotype was picked up a small number of times. This chain's CDR3 is CASSWGLAGVLDTQYF. The CDR3 coding sequence is TGTGCCAGCAGCTGGGGACTAGCGGGAGTGTTAGATACGCAGTATTTT. The rearrangement uses TRBV3-1 and TRBJ2-3; 14 bases agree with TRBD2. V lost 5 bases and J lost 5; bases outside the gene matches: 6. The CDR3 loop spans 16 amino acids. In germline, CDR1 is LGHDT, CDR2 YNNKEL (reference sequence).

This clonotype has just a few counts. This chain's CDR3 is CASSLAAGPGELFF. The CDR3 coding sequence is TGCGCCAGCAGCTTGGCGGCAGGGCCCGGGGAGCTGTTTTTT. The rearrangement links TRBV5-1 to TRBJ2-2, with a weak D call TRBD1 (5 bases). V lost 0 bases and J lost 6, with 9 bases in between. There are 14 residues in the CDR3. Germline values: CDR1 SGHRS, CDR2 YFSETQ.

CDR3 in amino acids: CASRGTRGALRSQPQHF. As DNA, the CDR3 is TGTGCCAGCAGGGGGACCAGAGGGGCCCTTAGGAGTCAGCCCCAGCATTTT. V usage is TRBV5-8 and J usage is TRBJ1-5, with D perhaps matching TRBD1 (5 bases). The germline V gene encodes CDR1 SGHTS and CDR2 YDEGEE. V lost 5 bases and J 6 bases, leaving 24 bases between the germline ends. The CDR3 sequence is 17 residues long.

V and J are TRBV5-1 and TRBJ2-6, with D possibly TRBD1 on 5 matching bases. The CDR3 has 16 residues. Germline V gives CDR1 SGHRS, CDR2 YFSETQ. V was trimmed by 7 bases and J by 4 bases, leaving 18 bases between them. The CDR3 spells CASGAQERAGANVLTF. CDR3 nucleotides: TGCGCCAGCGGGGCACAGGAACGAGCGGGGGCCAACGTCCTGACTTTC.

The V gene is TRBV6-4, the J gene TRBJ2-2, with D tentatively TRBD1 (6 bases). The CDR3 runs to 15 residues. CDR1 is MRHNA, CDR2 SNTAGT, per germline. The V end lost 6 bases, the J end lost 4 bases, and 15 bases lay between the germline ends. The CDR3 DNA is TGTGCCAGCAGCCCCCTGGGACACTCCACCGGGGAGCTGTTTTTT. Translation gives CASSPLGHSTGELFF.